This record concerns one TCR beta chain sequence. What it binds is unknown. This sample is drawn from a study of cytomegalovirus exposure and HLA in healthy donors. This CDR3 has 16 amino acids. Germline values: CDR1 SGHDT, CDR2 YYEEEE. With 2 bases clipped from V and 6 bases from J, the junction kept 12 bases outside the gene matches. Study observations and caveats: Certain sequence variants were highly shared and formed a cluster, and this cluster was likely a sequencing artifact. Later, an analysis found that common viral pathogens appeared to be linked with several of the most significant clusters.

A multiplex PCR was run with 60 Vbeta primers and 13 Jbeta primers. Clones were read by immunoSEQ multiplex PCR, and TCRdb kept only the in-frame ones, dropping some. The table shows over 150,000 clones, with roughly 80% occurring only once. The source of this sequence is a boy aged 2 to 10 in good health and CMV-seronegative. Sequencing used PBMCs. The chain couples TRBV5-6 to TRBJ2-3, with 7 nucleotides matching TRBD2. The CDR3, as DNA: TGTGCCAGCAGCTTAACCCGGACACCCGGGGGGGATACGCAGTATTTT. It yields the protein CASSLTRTPGGDTQYF.